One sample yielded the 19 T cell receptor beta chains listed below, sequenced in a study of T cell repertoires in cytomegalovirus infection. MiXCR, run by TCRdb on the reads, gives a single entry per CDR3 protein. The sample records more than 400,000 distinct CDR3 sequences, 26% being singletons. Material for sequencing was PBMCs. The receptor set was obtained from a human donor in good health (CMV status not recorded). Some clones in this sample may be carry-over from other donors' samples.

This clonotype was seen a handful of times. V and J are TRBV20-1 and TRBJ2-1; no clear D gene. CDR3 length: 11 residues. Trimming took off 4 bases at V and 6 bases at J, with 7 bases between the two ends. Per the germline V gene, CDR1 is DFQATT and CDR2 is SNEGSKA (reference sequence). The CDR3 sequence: CSATRSNEQFF. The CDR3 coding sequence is TGCAGTGCTACCCGGTCCAATGAGCAGTTCTTC.

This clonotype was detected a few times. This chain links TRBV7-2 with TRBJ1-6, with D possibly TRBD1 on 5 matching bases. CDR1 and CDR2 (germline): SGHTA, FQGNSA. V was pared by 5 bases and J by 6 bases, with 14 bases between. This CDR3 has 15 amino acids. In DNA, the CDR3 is TGTGCCAGCAGCCGCCGGGACCCATTTAATTCACCCCTCCACTTT. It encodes CASSRRDPFNSPLHF.

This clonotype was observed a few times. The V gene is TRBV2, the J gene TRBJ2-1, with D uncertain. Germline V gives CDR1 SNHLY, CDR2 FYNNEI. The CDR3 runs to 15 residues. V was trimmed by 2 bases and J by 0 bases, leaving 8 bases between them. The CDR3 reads CASSEFSFSYNEQFF. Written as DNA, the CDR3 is TGTGCCAGCAGTGAATTCTCCTTCTCCTACAATGAGCAGTTCTTC.

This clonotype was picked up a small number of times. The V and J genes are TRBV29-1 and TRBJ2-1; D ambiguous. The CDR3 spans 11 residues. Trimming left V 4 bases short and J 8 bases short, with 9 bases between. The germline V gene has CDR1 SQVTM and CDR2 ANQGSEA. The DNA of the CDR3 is TGCAGCGTTGGCGAGGTCGATGAGCAGTTCTTC. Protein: CSVGEVDEQFF.

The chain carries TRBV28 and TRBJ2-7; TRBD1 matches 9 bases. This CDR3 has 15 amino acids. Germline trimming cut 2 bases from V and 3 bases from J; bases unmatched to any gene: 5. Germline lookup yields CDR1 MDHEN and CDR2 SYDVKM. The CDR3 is CASSLRQGVFYEQYF. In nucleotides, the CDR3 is TGTGCCAGCAGTTTACGACAGGGGGTCTTCTACGAGCAGTACTTC. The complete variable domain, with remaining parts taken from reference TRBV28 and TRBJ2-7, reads DVKVTQSSRYLVKRTGEKVFLECVQDMDHENMFWYRQDPGLGLRLIYFSYDVKMKEKGDIPEGYSVSREKKERFSLILESASTNQTSMYLCASSLRQGVFYEQYFGPGTRLTVT.

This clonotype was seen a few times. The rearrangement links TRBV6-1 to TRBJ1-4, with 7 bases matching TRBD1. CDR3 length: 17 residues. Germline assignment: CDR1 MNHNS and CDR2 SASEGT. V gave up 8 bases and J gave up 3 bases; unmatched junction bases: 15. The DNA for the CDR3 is TGTGCCAGCTCTCCTCCACAGGGGATTCTGCCTAATGAAAAACTGTTTTTT. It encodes CASSPPQGILPNEKLFF.

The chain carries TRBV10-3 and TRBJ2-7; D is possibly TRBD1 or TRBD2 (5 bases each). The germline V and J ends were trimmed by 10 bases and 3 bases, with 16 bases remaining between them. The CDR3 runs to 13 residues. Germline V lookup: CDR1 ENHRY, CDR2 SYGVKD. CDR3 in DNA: TGTGCCACAACCCGGGACCCAAGCTACGAGCAGTACGTC. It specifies CATTRDPSYEQYV.

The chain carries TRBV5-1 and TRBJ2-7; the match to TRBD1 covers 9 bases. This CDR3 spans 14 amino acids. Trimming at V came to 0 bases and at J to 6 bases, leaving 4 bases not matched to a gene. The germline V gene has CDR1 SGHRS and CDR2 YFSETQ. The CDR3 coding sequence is TGCGCCAGCAGCTTGGAACAGGGGGCGCGCGAGCAGTACGTC. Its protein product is CASSLEQGAREQYV.

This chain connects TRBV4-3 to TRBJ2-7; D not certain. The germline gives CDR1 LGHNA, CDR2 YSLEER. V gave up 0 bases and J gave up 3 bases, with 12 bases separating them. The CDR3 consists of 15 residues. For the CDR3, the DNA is TGCGCCAGCAGCCAAGAGGCTAGTACGGGCTACGAGCAGTACGTC. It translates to CASSQEASTGYEQYV.

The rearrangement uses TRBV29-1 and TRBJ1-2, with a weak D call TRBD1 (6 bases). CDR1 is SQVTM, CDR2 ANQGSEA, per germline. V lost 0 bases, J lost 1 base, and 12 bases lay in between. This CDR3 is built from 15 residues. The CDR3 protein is CSVEDHGGGNYGYTF. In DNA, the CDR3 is TGCAGCGTTGAAGATCACGGGGGCGGTAACTATGGCTACACCTTC.

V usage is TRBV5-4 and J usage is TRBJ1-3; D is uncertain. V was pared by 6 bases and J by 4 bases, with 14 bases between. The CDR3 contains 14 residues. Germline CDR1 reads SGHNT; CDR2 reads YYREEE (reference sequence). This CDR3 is CASTDLLGGNTIYF. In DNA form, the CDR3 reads TGTGCCAGCACCGATTTGTTAGGGGGAAACACCATATATTTT.

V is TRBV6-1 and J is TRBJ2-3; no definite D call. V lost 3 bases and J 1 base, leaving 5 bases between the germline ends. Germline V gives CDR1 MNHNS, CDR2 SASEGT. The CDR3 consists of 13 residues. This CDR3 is CASSEGGTDTQYF. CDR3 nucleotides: TGTGCCAGCAGTGAGGGCGGCACAGATACGCAGTATTTT.

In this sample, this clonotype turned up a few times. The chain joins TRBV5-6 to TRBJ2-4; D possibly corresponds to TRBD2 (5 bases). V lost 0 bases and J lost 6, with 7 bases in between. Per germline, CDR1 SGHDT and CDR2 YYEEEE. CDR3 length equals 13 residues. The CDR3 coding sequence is TGTGCCAGCAGCTTGGGGGAGCCAAACATTCAGTACTTC. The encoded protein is CASSLGEPNIQYF.

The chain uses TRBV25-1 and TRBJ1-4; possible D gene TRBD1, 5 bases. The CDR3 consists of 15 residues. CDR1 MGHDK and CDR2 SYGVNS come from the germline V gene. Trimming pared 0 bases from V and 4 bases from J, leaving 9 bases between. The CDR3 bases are TGTGCCAGCAGTGAATATTCCAGGGTTAATGAAAAACTGTTTTTT. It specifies CASSEYSRVNEKLFF.

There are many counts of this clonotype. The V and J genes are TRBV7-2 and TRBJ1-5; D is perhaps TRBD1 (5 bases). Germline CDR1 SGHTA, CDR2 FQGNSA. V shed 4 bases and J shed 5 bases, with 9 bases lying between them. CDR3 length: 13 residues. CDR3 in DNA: TGTGCCAGCAGCTCGGGACCAGATCAGCCCCAGCATTTT. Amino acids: CASSSGPDQPQHF.

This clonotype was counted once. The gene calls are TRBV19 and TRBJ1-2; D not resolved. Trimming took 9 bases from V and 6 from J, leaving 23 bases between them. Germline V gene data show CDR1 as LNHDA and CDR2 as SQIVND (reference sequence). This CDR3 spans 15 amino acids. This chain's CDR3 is CASRSRPTYFDGYTF. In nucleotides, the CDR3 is TGTGCCAGCCGATCTCGGCCGACATATTTCGATGGCTACACCTTC.

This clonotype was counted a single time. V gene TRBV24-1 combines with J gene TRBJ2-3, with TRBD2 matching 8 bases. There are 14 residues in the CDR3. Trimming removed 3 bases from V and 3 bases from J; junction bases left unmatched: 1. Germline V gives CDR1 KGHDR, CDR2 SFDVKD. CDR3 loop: CATSDIAGTDTQYF. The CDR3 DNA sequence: TGTGCCACCAGTGATATAGCGGGAACAGATACGCAGTATTTT.

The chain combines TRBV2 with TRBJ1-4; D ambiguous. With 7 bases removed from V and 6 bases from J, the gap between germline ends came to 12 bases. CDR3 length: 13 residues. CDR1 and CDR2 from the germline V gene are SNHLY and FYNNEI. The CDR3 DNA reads TGTGCCAGCATGCGGAATTCGGATGAAAAACTGTTTTTT. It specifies CASMRNSDEKLFF. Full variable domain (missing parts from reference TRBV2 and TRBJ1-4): EPEVTQTPSHQVTQMGQEVILRCVPISNHLYFYWYRQILGQKVEFLVSFYNNEISEKSEIFDDQFSVERPDGSNFTLKIRSTKLEDSAMYFCASMRNSDEKLFFGSGTQLSVL.

The CDR3 spells CSVLQGSGSEAFF. The CDR3 region has the DNA TGCAGCGTCCTACAGGGGTCTGGCTCTGAAGCTTTCTTT. J is TRBJ1-1 and V is TRBV29-1, with TRBD1 identical over 7 bases. The germline V gene encodes CDR1 SQVTM and CDR2 ANQGSEA. V dropped 6 bases and J dropped 6; count of bases not matched to a gene: 10. This CDR3 is built from 13 residues. Full variable domain (rest looked up from reference TRBV29-1 and TRBJ1-1): SAVISQKPSRDICQRGTSLTIQCQVDSQVTMMFWYRQQPGQSLTLIATANQGSEATYESGFVIDKFPISRPNLTFSTLTVSNMSPEDSSIYLCSVLQGSGSEAFFGQGTRLTVV.